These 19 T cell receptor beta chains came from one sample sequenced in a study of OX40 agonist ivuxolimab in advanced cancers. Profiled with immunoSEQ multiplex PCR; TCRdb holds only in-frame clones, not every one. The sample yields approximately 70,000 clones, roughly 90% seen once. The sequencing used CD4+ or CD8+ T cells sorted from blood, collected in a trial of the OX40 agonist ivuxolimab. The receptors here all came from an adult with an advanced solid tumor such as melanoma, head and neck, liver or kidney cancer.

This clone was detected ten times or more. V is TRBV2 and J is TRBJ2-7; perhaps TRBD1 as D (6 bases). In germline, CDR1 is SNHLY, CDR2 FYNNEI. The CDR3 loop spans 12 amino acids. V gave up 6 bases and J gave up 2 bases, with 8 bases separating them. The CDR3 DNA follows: TGTGCCAGCAGGGGGGCAGCCTACGAGCAGTACTTC. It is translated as CASRGAAYEQYF.

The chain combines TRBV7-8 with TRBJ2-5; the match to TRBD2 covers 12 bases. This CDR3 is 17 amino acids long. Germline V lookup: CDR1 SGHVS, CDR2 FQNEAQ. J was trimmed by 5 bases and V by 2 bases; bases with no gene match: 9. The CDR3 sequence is CASSLSSGGGFDETQYF. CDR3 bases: TGTGCCAGCAGCTTATCTAGCGGGGGGGGCTTTGATGAGACCCAGTACTTC.

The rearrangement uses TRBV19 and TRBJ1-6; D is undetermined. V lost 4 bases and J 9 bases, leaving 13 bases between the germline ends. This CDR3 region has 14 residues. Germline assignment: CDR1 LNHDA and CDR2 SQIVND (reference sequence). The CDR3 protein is CASSTTSRGSPLHF. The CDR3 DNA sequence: TGTGCCAGTAGTACTACCTCGAGAGGTTCACCCCTCCACTTT.

This chain's CDR3 is CASSFLGGLKIQETQYF. The CDR3 nucleotides are TGTGCCAGCAGCTTTTTGGGTGGGCTTAAAATACAAGAGACCCAGTACTTC. The V and J genes are TRBV11-2 and TRBJ2-5; D not certain. The CDR3 runs 17 residues. Trimming removed 3 bases at V and 2 bases at J, with 19 bases between. The germline V gene has CDR1 SGHAT and CDR2 FQNNGV.

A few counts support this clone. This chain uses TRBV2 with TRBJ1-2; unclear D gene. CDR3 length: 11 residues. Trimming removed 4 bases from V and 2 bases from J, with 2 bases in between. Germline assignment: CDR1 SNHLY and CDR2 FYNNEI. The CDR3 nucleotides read TGTGCCAGCAGTGCAAACTATGGCTACACCTTC. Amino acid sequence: CASSANYGYTF.

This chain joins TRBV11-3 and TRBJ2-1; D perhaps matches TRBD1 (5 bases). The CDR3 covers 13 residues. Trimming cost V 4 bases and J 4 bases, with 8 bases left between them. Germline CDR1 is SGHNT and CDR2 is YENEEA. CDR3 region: CASSSRQYNEQFF. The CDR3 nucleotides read TGTGCCAGCAGCTCCCGACAGTACAATGAGCAGTTCTTC.

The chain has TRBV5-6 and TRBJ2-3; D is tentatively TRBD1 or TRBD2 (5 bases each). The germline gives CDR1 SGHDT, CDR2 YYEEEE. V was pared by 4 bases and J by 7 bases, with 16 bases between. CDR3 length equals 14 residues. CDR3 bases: TGTGCCAGCAGCCTCGGGACGGCCGGTTATACGCAGTATTTT. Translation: CASSLGTAGYTQYF.

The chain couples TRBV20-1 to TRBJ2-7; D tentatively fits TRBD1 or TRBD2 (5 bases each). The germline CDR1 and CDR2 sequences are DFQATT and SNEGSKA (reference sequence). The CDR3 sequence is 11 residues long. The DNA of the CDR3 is TGCAGAGCCGGGACCCAGTACGAGCAGTACTTC. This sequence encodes CRAGTQYEQYF.

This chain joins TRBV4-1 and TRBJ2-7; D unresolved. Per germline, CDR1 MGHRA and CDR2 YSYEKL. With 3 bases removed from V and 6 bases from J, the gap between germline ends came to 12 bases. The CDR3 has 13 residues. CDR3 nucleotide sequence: TGCGCCAGCAGCCAGGTTCCCTGGGCCGAGCAGTACTTC. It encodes CASSQVPWAEQYF.

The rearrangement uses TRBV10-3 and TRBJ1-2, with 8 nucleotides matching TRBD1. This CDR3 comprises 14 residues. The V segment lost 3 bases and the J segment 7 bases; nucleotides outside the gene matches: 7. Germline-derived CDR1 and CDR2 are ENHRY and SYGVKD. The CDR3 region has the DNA TGTGCCATCAGTGACCTACAGGGGGTGGTTGGCTACACCTTC. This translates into CAISDLQGVVGYTF.

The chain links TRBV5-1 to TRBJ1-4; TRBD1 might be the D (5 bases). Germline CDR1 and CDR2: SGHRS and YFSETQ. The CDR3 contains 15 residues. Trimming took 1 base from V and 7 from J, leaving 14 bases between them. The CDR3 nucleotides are TGCGCCAGCAGCTTGAGCCAGGGCATGGGTGAAAAACTGTTTTTT. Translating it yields CASSLSQGMGEKLFF. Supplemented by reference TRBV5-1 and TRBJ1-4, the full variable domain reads KAGVTQTPRYLIKTRGQQVTLSCSPISGHRSVSWYQQTPGQGLQFLFEYFSETQRNKGNFPGRFSGRQFSNSRSEMNVSTLELGDSALYLCASSLSQGMGEKLFFGSGTQLSVL.

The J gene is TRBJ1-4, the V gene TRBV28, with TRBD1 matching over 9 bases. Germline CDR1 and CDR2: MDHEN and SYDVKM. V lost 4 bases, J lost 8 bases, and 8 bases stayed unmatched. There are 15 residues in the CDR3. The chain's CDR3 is CASSSGGQGYEKLFF. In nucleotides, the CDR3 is TGTGCCAGCAGTTCCGGAGGACAGGGGTACGAAAAACTGTTTTTT.

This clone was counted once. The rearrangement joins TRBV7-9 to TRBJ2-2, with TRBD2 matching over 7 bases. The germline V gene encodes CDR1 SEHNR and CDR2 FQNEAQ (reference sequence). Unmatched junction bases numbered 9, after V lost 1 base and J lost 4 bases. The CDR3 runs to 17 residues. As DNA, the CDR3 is TGTGCCAGCAGCTTAGGGAACCGGGGGGTTCTCACCGGGGAGCTGTTTTTT. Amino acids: CASSLGNRGVLTGELFF.

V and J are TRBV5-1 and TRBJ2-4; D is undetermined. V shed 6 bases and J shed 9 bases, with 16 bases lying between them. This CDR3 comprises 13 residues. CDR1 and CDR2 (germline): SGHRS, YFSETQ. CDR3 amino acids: CASMLQVDGIQYF. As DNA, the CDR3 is TGCGCCAGCATGTTACAAGTCGATGGCATTCAGTACTTC.

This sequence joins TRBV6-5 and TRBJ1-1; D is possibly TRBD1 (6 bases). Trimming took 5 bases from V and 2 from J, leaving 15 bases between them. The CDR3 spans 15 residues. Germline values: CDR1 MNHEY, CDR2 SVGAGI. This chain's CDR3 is CASSPSTGHNTEAFF. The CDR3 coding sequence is TGTGCCAGCAGTCCTTCGACAGGTCACAACACTGAAGCTTTCTTT.

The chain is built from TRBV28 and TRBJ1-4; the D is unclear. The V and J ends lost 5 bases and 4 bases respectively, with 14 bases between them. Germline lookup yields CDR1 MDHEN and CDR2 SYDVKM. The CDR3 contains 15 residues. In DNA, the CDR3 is TGTGCCAGCAGTGAGGGTCAGTCCTTTAATGAAAAACTGTTTTTT. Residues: CASSEGQSFNEKLFF.

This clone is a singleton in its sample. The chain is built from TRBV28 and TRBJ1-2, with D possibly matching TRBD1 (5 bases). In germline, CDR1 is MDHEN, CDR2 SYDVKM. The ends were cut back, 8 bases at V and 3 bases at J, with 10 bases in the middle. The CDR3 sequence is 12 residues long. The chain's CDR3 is CASSGDDYGYTF. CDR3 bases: TGTGCCAGCTCCGGGGACGACTATGGCTACACCTTC.

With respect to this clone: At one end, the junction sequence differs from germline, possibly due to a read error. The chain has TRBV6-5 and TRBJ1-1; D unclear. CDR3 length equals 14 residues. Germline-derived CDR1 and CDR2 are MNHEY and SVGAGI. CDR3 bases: TGTGCCAGCACCGAACACAGATCCAACACTGATGCTTTCTTT. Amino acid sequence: CASTEHRSNTDAFF.

The CDR3 DNA sequence: TGTGCCACCAGCAGAGTAGGCGGAACCGCCGAGGCGCAGTATTTT. As protein: CATSRVGGTAEAQYF. This chain uses TRBV15 with TRBJ2-3; D remains ambiguous. V lost 1 base and J lost 10, with 18 bases in between. The CDR3 contains 15 residues. CDR1 and CDR2 from the germline V gene are LNHNV and YYDKDF (reference sequence).